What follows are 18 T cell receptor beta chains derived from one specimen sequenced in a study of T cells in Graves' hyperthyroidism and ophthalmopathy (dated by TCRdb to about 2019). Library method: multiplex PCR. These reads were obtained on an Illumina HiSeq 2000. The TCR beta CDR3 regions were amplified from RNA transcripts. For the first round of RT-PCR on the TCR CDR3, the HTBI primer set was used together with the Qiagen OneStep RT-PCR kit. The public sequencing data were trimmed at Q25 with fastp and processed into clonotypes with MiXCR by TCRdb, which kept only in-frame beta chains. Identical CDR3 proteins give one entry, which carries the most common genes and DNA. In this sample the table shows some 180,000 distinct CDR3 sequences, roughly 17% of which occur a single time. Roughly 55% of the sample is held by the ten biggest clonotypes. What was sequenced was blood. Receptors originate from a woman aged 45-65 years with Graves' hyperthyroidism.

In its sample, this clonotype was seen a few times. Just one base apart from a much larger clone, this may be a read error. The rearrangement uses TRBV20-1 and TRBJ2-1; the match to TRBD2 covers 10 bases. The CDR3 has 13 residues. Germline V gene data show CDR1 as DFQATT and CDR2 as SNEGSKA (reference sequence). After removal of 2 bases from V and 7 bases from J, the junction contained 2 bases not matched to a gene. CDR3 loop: CSARLAGVNEQFF. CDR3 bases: TGCAGTGCTAGACTAGCGGGAGTGAATGAGCAGTTCTTC.

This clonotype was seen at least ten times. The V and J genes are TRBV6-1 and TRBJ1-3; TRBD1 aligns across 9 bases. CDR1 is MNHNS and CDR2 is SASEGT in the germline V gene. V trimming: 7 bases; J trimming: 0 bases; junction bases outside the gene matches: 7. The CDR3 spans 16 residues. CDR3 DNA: TGTGCCAGCAATTCACAGGGGGCCTCCTCTGGAAACACCATATATTTT. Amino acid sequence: CASNSQGASSGNTIYF.

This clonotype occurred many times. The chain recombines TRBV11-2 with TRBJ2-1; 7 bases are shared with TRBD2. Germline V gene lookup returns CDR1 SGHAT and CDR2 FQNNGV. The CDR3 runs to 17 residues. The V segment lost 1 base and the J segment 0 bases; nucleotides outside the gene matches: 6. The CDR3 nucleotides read TGTGCCAGCAGCTTAGTGGTCGGCGGGAGCTCCTACAATGAGCAGTTCTTC. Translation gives CASSLVVGGSSYNEQFF.

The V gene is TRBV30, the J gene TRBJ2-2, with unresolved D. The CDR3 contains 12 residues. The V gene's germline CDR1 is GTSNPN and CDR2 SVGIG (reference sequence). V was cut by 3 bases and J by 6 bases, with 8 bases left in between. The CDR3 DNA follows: TGTGCCTGGAGGGCAAGTGCCGGGGAGCTGTTTTTT. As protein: CAWRASAGELFF.

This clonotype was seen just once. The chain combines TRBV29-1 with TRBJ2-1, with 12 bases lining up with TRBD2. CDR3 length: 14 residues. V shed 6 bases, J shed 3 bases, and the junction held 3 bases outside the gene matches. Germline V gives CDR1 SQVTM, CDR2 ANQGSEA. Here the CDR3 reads CSVRTSGNYNEQFF. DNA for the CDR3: TGCAGCGTGCGGACTAGCGGGAACTACAATGAGCAGTTCTTC.

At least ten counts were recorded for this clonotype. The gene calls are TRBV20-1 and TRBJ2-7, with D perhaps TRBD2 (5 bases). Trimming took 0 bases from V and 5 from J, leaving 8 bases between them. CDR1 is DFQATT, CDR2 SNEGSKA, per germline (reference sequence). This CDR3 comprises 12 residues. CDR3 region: CSARDQRDEQYF. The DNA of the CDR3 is TGCAGTGCTAGAGATCAGAGGGACGAGCAGTACTTC.

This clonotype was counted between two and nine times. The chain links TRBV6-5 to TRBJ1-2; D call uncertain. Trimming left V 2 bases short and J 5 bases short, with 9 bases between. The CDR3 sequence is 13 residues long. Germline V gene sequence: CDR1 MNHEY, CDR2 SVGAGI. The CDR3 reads CASSYGVDYGYTF. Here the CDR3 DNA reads TGTGCCAGCAGTTACGGGGTAGATTATGGCTACACCTTC.

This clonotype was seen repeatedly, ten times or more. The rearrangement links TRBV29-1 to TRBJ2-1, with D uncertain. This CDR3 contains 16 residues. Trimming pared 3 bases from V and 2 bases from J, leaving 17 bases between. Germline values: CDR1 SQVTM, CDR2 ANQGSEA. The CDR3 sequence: CSVEVPRHRAYNEQFF. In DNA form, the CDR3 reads TGCAGCGTTGAGGTTCCCCGACACCGGGCCTACAATGAGCAGTTCTTC.

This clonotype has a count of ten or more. The CDR3 DNA is TGTGCCAGCAGTGAGGGCAGAATGACTGAAGCTTTCTTT. Its protein product is CASSEGRMTEAFF. The chain carries TRBV2 and TRBJ1-1; D is uncertain. CDR1 SNHLY and CDR2 FYNNEI come from the germline V gene. Trimming took 3 bases from V and 5 from J, leaving 10 bases between them. The CDR3 consists of 13 residues.

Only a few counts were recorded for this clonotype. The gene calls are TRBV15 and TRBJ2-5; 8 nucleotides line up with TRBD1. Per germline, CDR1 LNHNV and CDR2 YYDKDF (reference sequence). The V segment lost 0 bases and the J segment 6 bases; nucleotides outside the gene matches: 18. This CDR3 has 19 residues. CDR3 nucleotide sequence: TGTGCCACCAGCAGAGATTTACAGAGGAACAGGGGGATTCCCAAGACCCAGTACTTC. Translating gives CATSRDLQRNRGIPKTQYF.

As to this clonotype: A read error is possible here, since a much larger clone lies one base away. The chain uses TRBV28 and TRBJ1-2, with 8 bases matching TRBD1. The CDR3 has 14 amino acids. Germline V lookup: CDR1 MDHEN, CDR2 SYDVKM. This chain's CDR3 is CASRSGGDNYVYTF. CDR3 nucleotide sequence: TGTGCCAGCAGATCAGGGGGCGATAACTATGTCTACACCTTC.

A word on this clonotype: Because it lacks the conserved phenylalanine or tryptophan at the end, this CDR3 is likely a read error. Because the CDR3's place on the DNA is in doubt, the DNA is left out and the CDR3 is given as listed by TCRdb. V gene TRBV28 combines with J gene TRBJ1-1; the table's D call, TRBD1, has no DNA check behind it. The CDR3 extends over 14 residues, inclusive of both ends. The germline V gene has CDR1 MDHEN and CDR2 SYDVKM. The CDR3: CASRNPGENTEASL.

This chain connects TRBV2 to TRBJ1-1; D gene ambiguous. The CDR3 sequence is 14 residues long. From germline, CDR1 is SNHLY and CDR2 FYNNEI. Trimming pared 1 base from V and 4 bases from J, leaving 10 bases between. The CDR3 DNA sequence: TGTGCCAGCAGTGAAGGAGGAACGACCACTGAAGCTTTCTTT. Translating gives CASSEGGTTTEAFF.

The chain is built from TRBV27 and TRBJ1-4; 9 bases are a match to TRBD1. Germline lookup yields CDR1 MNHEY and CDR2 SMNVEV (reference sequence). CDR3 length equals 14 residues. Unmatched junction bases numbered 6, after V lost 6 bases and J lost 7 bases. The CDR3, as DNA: TGTGCCAGCAGACGACAGGGGGACATTGAAAAACTGTTTTTT. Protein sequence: CASRRQGDIEKLFF.

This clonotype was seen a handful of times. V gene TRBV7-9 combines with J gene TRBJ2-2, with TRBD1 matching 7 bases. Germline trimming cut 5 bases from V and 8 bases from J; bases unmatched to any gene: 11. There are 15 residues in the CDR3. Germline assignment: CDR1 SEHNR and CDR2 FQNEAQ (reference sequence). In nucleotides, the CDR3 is TGTGCCAGCAGCACCTCAGGGGGTCTTCTGGGGGAGCTGTTTTTT. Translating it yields CASSTSGGLLGELFF.

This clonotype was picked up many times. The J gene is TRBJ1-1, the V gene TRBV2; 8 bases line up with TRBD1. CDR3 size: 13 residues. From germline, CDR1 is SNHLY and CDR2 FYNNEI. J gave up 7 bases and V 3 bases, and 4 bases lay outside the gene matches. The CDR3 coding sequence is TGTGCCAGCAGTGATACAGGGGGTAATGAAGCTTTCTTT. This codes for CASSDTGGNEAFF. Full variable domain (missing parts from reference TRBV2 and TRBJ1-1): EPEVTQTPSHQVTQMGQEVILRCVPISNHLYFYWYRQILGQKVEFLVSFYNNEISEKSEIFDDQFSVERPDGSNFTLKIRSTKLEDSAMYFCASSDTGGNEAFFGQGTRLTVV.

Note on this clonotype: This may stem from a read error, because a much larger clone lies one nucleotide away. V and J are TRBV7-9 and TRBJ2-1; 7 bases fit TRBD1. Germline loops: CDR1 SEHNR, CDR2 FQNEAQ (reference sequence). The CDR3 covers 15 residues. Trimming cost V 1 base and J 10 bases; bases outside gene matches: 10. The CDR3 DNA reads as TGTGCCAGCAGCTTAGGACAGGGAGCCGCTTACGAGCAGTTCTTC. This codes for CASSLGQGAAYEQFF.

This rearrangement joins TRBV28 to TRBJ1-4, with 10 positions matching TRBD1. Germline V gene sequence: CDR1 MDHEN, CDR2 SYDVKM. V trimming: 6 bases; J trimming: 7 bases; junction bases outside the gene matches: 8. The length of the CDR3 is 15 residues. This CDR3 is CASRPATGGGEKLFF. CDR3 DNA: TGTGCCAGCAGACCGGCGACAGGGGGCGGTGAAAAACTGTTTTTT.